These 23 T cell receptor beta chains originate from one sample sequenced in a study of blood T cell repertoires in COVID-19. Produced via immunoSEQ multiplex PCR; TCRdb's table is partial and in-frame only. The sample shows approximately 110,000 clones, 71% of them seen only once. The sample taken for sequencing was peripheral blood. These receptors all come from a human donor with acute or convalescent COVID-19. The donor label of this sample is uncertain.

A few counts support this clone. The chain couples TRBV24-1 to TRBJ2-2; TRBD1 matches 7 bases. Trimming cost V 5 bases and J 6 bases; bases outside gene matches: 11. This CDR3 region has 16 residues. The V gene's germline CDR1 is KGHDR and CDR2 SFDVKD. The DNA of the CDR3 is TGTGCCACCAGTGGACGACAGGGTTCTGCCGCCGGGGAGCTGTTTTTT. It yields the protein CATSGRQGSAAGELFF.

V usage is TRBV7-9 and J usage is TRBJ2-7; no clear D. This CDR3 has 14 amino acids. Trimming took off 3 bases at V and 3 bases at J, with 12 bases between the two ends. Germline loops: CDR1 SEHNR, CDR2 FQNEAQ (reference sequence). CDR3 nucleotides: TGTGCCAGCAGCTTTTCTTTCCAGGACTACGAGCAGTACGTC. It specifies CASSFSFQDYEQYV.

This sequence joins TRBV2 and TRBJ2-5; no clear D. Trimming removed 6 bases at V and 2 bases at J, with 4 bases between. Germline CDR1 is SNHLY and CDR2 is FYNNEI. The CDR3 length is 11 residues. CDR3 bases: TGTGCCAGCAGCCGGCAAGAGACCCAGTACTTC. It codes for CASSRQETQYF.

The V and J genes are TRBV6-5 and TRBJ1-2, with a possible D match to TRBD1 (6 bases). CDR3 size: 12 residues. The V end lost 11 bases, the J end lost 8 bases, and 18 bases lay between the germline ends. The germline CDR1 and CDR2 sequences are MNHEY and SVGAGI. The CDR3 spells CAGSGGSMGYTF. The DNA of the CDR3 is TGTGCCGGTAGCGGGGGCAGTATGGGCTACACCTTC.

The chain links TRBV29-1 to TRBJ1-4; D is perhaps TRBD1 (5 bases). Germline V gene lookup returns CDR1 SQVTM and CDR2 ANQGSEA. Trimming removed 2 bases at V and 9 bases at J, with 7 bases between. This CDR3 region has 11 residues. The DNA for the CDR3 is TGCAGCGTTGAAAAGGGGCAAAAACTGTTTTTT. This sequence encodes CSVEKGQKLFF.

The V call is TRBV18, the J call TRBJ2-1; 10 nucleotides line up with TRBD2. In germline, CDR1 is KGHSH, CDR2 LQKENI. Unmatched junction bases numbered 8, after V lost 1 base and J lost 5 bases. The CDR3 covers 17 residues. CDR3 in DNA: TGTGCCAGCTCACCACTGCCTAGCGGGGGAACAAACAATGAGCAGTTCTTC. This encodes CASSPLPSGGTNNEQFF.

The genes are TRBV6-5 and TRBJ2-7, with 11 positions matching TRBD1. Germline CDR1 MNHEY, CDR2 SVGAGI. The CDR3 is 16 residues long. J was trimmed by 4 bases and V by 4 bases; bases with no gene match: 9. CDR3 coding DNA: TGTGCCAGCAGTTCCATTTGGGACAGGGGGTCATACGAGCAGTACTTC. Its translation: CASSSIWDRGSYEQYF.

This clone was recorded a few times. The rearrangement joins TRBV19 to TRBJ1-4, with D possibly being TRBD1 (5 bases). Trimming stripped 5 bases from V and 5 bases from J, with 12 bases between. The CDR3 length is 14 residues. Germline V CDR1 and CDR2: LNHDA, SQIVND (reference sequence). CDR3 region: CASSLGHLNEKLFF. In DNA form, the CDR3 reads TGTGCCAGTAGTCTCGGACACCTCAATGAAAAACTGTTTTTT.

The CDR3 here is CASSKRPPGQGVKNIQYF. CDR3 nucleotide sequence: TGTGCCAGCAGCAAAAGGCCCCCGGGACAGGGTGTCAAAAACATTCAGTACTTC. The chain has TRBV21-1 and TRBJ2-4; the table's D call TRBD1 went unverified against the DNA. TRBV21-1 has pseudogene status. The CDR3 runs 18 residues.

This rearrangement joins TRBV10-1 to TRBJ2-3; possible D gene TRBD1, 6 bases. The length of the CDR3 is 13 residues. The V end lost 4 bases, the J end lost 2 bases, and 7 bases lay between the germline ends. CDR1 and CDR2 (germline): WNHNN, SYGVQD (reference sequence). CDR3 sequence (DNA): TGCGCCAGCAGTGGACAGGTCACAGATACGCAGTATTTT. Translating gives CASSGQVTDTQYF.

The V call is TRBV6-5, the J call TRBJ1-2, with 7 positions matching TRBD1. Germline lookup yields CDR1 MNHEY and CDR2 SVGAGI. Trimming took 5 bases from V and 8 from J; bases not matched to a gene: 8. CDR3 length: 13 residues. CDR3 in DNA: TGTGCCAGCAGTATTAGTGCAGGGGGAGGCTACACCTTC. This sequence encodes CASSISAGGGYTF.

This clone was seen only a few times. The chain combines TRBV11-2 with TRBJ2-7; 12 nucleotides agree with TRBD1. The CDR3 has 15 residues. Germline trimming cut 1 base from V and 4 bases from J; bases unmatched to any gene: 2. The germline CDR1 and CDR2 sequences are SGHAT and FQNNGV. The CDR3 reads CASSLGDRGQYEQYV. The DNA of the CDR3 is TGTGCCAGCAGCTTAGGGGACAGGGGGCAATACGAGCAGTACGTC.

The gene calls are TRBV5-8 and TRBJ2-7; 9 bases line up with TRBD2. Germline CDR1 is SGHTS and CDR2 is YDEGEE. Trimming at V came to 4 bases and at J to 2 bases, leaving 4 bases not matched to a gene. This CDR3 spans 14 amino acids. The CDR3 DNA follows: TGTGCCAGCAGCAAGGCGGGGGGGGCCTACGAGCAGTACTTC. Its translation: CASSKAGGAYEQYF.

This chain uses TRBV5-1 with TRBJ2-3, with a tentative D call TRBD1 (5 bases). The CDR3 covers 12 residues. CDR1 SGHRS and CDR2 YFSETQ come from the germline V gene. Trimming cost V 4 bases and J 5 bases, with 8 bases left between them. The CDR3 sequence: CASSLDRDTQYF. CDR3 in DNA: TGCGCCAGCAGCCTCGACAGAGATACGCAGTATTTT.

The chain carries TRBV6-5 and TRBJ2-2; D gene uncertain. Germline lookup yields CDR1 MNHEY and CDR2 SVGAGI. Trimming cost V 7 bases and J 1 base, with 7 bases left between them. The CDR3 consists of 13 residues. The CDR3 protein is CASTRQNTGELFF. CDR3 DNA sequence: TGTGCCAGCACCAGACAGAACACCGGGGAGCTGTTTTTT.

This clone was seen many times. The chain combines TRBV9 with TRBJ2-7; TRBD2 might be the D (5 bases). From germline, CDR1 is SGDLS and CDR2 YYNGEE. V lost 0 bases and J 7 bases, leaving 17 bases between the germline ends. The CDR3 loop spans 15 amino acids. CDR3 amino acids: CASSVEGFTWEEQYF. CDR3 coding DNA: TGTGCCAGCAGCGTAGAAGGTTTCACCTGGGAGGAGCAGTACTTC.

In this sample, this clone turned up once. The chain has TRBV29-1 and TRBJ1-5, with TRBD1 as a possible D gene (6 bases). Germline V gives CDR1 SQVTM, CDR2 ANQGSEA. The V and J ends lost 6 bases and 6 bases respectively, with 21 bases between them. The CDR3 spans 15 residues. CDR3 in DNA: TGCAGCGTCAGCGAATCGGGACAAGAGAGTCAGCCCCAGCATTTT. It is translated as CSVSESGQESQPQHF.

This rearrangement joins TRBV7-3 to TRBJ2-1, with D possibly TRBD1 on 5 matching bases. V dropped 2 bases and J dropped 0 bases, with 8 bases sitting between them. Germline CDR1 is SGHTA and CDR2 is FQGTGA. The CDR3 runs to 15 residues. The DNA for the CDR3 is TGTGCCAGCAGCTTAGGGGCCCGCTCCTACAATGAGCAGTTCTTC. This gives the protein CASSLGARSYNEQFF.

V is TRBV12-3 or TRBV12-4 and J is TRBJ2-2; D not certain. V was cut by 4 bases and J by 5 bases, with 5 bases left in between. The CDR3 has 12 amino acids. The CDR3 loop is CASSSLTGELFF. DNA of the CDR3: TGTGCCAGCAGTTCACTGACCGGGGAGCTGTTTTTT.

V gene TRBV24-1 combines with J gene TRBJ1-4; TRBD1 might be the D (5 bases). This CDR3 is built from 16 residues. CDR1 is KGHDR and CDR2 is SFDVKD in the germline V gene. Trimming took 4 bases from V and 5 from J, leaving 16 bases between them. CDR3 in DNA: TGTGCCACCAGTGACAATCGCGGGGACGGGAATGAAAAACTGTTTTTT. Translated: CATSDNRGDGNEKLFF.

J is TRBJ2-1 and V is TRBV18; the match to TRBD2 covers 15 bases. CDR1 and CDR2 from the germline V gene are KGHSH and LQKENI. This CDR3 has 16 amino acids. Trimming removed 4 bases from V and 5 bases from J; junction bases left unmatched: 3. CDR3 DNA sequence: TGTGCCAGCTCACGGACTAGCGGGGGGGCTAACAATGAGCAGTTCTTC. Protein product: CASSRTSGGANNEQFF. The whole variable domain, filled in from reference TRBV18 and TRBJ2-1, reads NAGVMQNPRHLVRRRGQEARLRCSPMKGHSHVYWYRQLPEEGLKFMVYLQKENIIDESGMPKERFSAEFPKEGPSILRIQQVVRGDSAAYFCASSRTSGGANNEQFFGPGTRLTVL.

This chain uses TRBV6-5 with TRBJ2-1, with 8 bases matching TRBD2. The length of the CDR3 is 15 residues. Trimming took 6 bases from V and 7 from J; bases not matched to a gene: 11. Germline V lookup: CDR1 MNHEY, CDR2 SVGAGI. In DNA, the CDR3 is TGTGCCAGCAGGGCCGACCGGGGGGGCCTAAATGAGCAGTTCTTC. It codes for CASRADRGGLNEQFF.

This chain joins TRBV7-9 and TRBJ2-7, with TRBD1 matching over 7 bases. CDR3 length: 13 amino acids. J was trimmed by 4 bases and V by 5 bases; bases with no gene match: 5. The germline V gene has CDR1 SEHNR and CDR2 FQNEAQ (reference sequence). CDR3 sequence reads: CASSPWTGYEQYF. CDR3 bases: TGTGCCAGCAGCCCCTGGACAGGTTACGAGCAGTACTTC.